The 32 T cell receptor beta chains below come from one sample, sequenced in a study of shared clonotypes between healthy human individuals. Sequenced by immunoSEQ multiplex PCR; TCRdb stores in-frame clones only, minus some. This sample has fewer than 1.4 million clones, with approximately 80% found just once. The material sequenced was memory CD4+ T cells from PBMCs. Documented subset: CD45RA-negative fraction. The receptors derive from a man between 18 and 29 years old in good health. Some clones in this sample may be carry-over from other donors' samples.

V is TRBV28 and J is TRBJ2-2; TRBD2 matches 9 bases. The CDR3 runs to 18 residues. The V segment lost 8 bases and the J segment 5 bases; nucleotides outside the gene matches: 18. The germline V gene encodes CDR1 MDHEN and CDR2 SYDVKM. The CDR3 bases are TGTGCCAGCCGTTCTGCCCCCGCTGTAGCGGGAGTTACCGGGGAGCTGTTTTTT. This encodes CASRSAPAVAGVTGELFF.

The chain employs TRBV7-3 and TRBJ2-7, with 13 bases lining up with TRBD2. Germline V gene data show CDR1 as SGHTA and CDR2 as FQGTGA. The CDR3 is 15 residues long. With V trimmed by 5 bases and J by 6 bases, 7 bases remained unmatched. This CDR3 reads CASSHGLAGEREQYF. The CDR3 nucleotides read TGTGCCAGCAGCCACGGACTAGCGGGGGAGCGCGAGCAGTACTTC. Full variable domain (rest looked up from reference TRBV7-3 and TRBJ2-7): GAGVSQTPSNKVTEKGKYVELRCDPISGHTALYWYRQSLGQGPEFLIYFQGTGAADDSGLPNDRFFAVRPEGSVSTLKIQRTERGDSAVYLCASSHGLAGEREQYFGPGTRLTVT.

The chain couples TRBV9 to TRBJ2-5, with unresolved D. Trimming stripped 0 bases from V and 5 bases from J, with 11 bases between. The CDR3 loop spans 14 amino acids. Germline CDR1 SGDLS, CDR2 YYNGEE. The CDR3 spells CASSVGRAGETQYF. CDR3 nucleotides: TGTGCCAGCAGCGTAGGTCGGGCCGGGGAGACCCAGTACTTC.

The chain uses TRBV2 and TRBJ1-2; unclear D gene. Trimming took off 6 bases at V and 7 bases at J, with 18 bases between the two ends. CDR1 and CDR2 (germline): SNHLY, FYNNEI. The CDR3 is 14 residues long. The CDR3 sequence: CASRGRAAGGGYTF. The CDR3 region has the DNA TGTGCCAGCAGGGGGAGGGCGGCCGGCGGTGGCTACACCTTC.

The chain recombines TRBV19 with TRBJ2-3; D is unclear. In germline, CDR1 is LNHDA, CDR2 SQIVND (reference sequence). Trimming removed 5 bases from V and 3 bases from J, with 3 bases in between. CDR3 length: 11 residues. In DNA, the CDR3 is TGTGCCAGTAGTCAGACAGATACGCAGTATTTT. Translated: CASSQTDTQYF.

The V call is TRBV6-5, the J call TRBJ2-7; D is perhaps TRBD1 or TRBD2 (5 bases each). The ends were cut back, 6 bases at V and 6 bases at J, with 18 bases in the middle. Germline lookup yields CDR1 MNHEY and CDR2 SVGAGI. This CDR3 comprises 14 residues. CDR3 nucleotide sequence: TGTGCCAGCAGCCTCCCGAGGGGTCGGGGCGAGCAGTACTTC. This gives the protein CASSLPRGRGEQYF.

The V and J genes are TRBV2 and TRBJ1-1; no clear D gene. The V end was cut by 9 bases, the J end by 1 base, with 9 bases between. The CDR3 runs 12 residues. In germline, CDR1 is SNHLY, CDR2 FYNNEI. The CDR3 sequence: CASEDGNTEAFF. The CDR3 region has the DNA TGTGCCAGTGAGGACGGGAACACTGAAGCTTTCTTT.

Worth noting for this clone: This may be a read error: a much more frequent sequence differs by one nucleotide. This chain joins TRBV6-1 and TRBJ2-7; D is unresolved. This CDR3 has 13 amino acids. CDR1 is MNHNS, CDR2 SASEGT, per germline. CDR3 nucleotides: TGTGCCAGCAGTCTAGGCTACTCCCACGAGCAGTACTTC. Protein: CASSLGYSHEQYF.

The rearrangement links TRBV15 to TRBJ2-3; TRBD2 aligns across 8 bases. V dropped 1 base and J dropped 5; count of bases not matched to a gene: 11. Germline-derived CDR1 and CDR2 are LNHNV and YYDKDF (reference sequence). The CDR3 has 17 amino acids. CDR3 amino acids: CATSRVSRGGRGDTQYF. The DNA for the CDR3 is TGTGCCACCAGCAGAGTGAGTCGGGGGGGCCGGGGAGATACGCAGTATTTT.

The chain is built from TRBV7-9 and TRBJ2-1; perhaps D is TRBD1 or TRBD2 (5 bases each). V lost 5 bases and J 8 bases, leaving 16 bases between the germline ends. The CDR3 loop spans 14 amino acids. The germline gives CDR1 SEHNR, CDR2 FQNEAQ (reference sequence). The CDR3: CASSRDVIFDEQFF. The CDR3 nucleotides read TGTGCCAGCAGCCGGGACGTCATTTTCGATGAGCAGTTCTTC.

V is TRBV6-1 and J is TRBJ2-7; perhaps TRBD1 as D (6 bases). This CDR3 comprises 14 residues. Germline assignment: CDR1 MNHNS and CDR2 SASEGT. V lost 7 bases to trimming and J lost 3 bases, with 16 bases between them. CDR3 protein: CASNRRDTDYEQYF. The CDR3 nucleotides read TGTGCCAGCAACCGACGGGACACAGACTACGAGCAGTACTTC.

The chain uses TRBV7-7 and TRBJ1-3; D is unclear. This CDR3 is built from 15 residues. V gave up 5 bases and J gave up 4 bases, with 15 bases separating them. CDR1 SSHAT and CDR2 FNYEAQ come from the germline V gene (reference sequence). DNA for the CDR3: TGTGCCAGCAGCCTCGGGCCTGACCCAGGAAACACCATATATTTT. It is translated as CASSLGPDPGNTIYF.

This clone occurred many times. Distinct nucleotide sequences in the sample also encode this CDR3. V usage is TRBV2 and J usage is TRBJ1-4, with D maybe TRBD1 (5 bases). V gave up 9 bases and J gave up 6 bases, with 8 bases separating them. The CDR3 is 11 residues long. Looked up from germline, CDR1 is SNHLY and CDR2 is FYNNEI. For the CDR3, the DNA is TGTGCCAGTCAGGGTTATGAAAAACTGTTTTTT. Its protein product is CASQGYEKLFF.

V is TRBV6-4 and J is TRBJ1-1; D not certain. Trimming cost V 10 bases and J 4 bases, with 16 bases left between them. The CDR3 length is 13 residues. CDR1 MRHNA and CDR2 SNTAGT come from the germline V gene. DNA for the CDR3: TGTGCCACCTCATCGCGGACGGGCACTGAAGCTTTCTTT. This codes for CATSSRTGTEAFF.

This clone was detected only once. The chain couples TRBV27 to TRBJ2-7; 12 bases match TRBD2. The CDR3 contains 16 residues. Germline CDR1 is MNHEY and CDR2 is SMNVEV (reference sequence). With 1 base clipped from V and 6 bases from J, the junction kept 7 bases outside the gene matches. CDR3: CASSLYLAGGPREQYF. CDR3 in DNA: TGTGCCAGCAGTTTATATCTAGCGGGAGGGCCGCGCGAGCAGTACTTC.

This clone was found many times. The chain couples TRBV5-8 to TRBJ2-7, with TRBD2 matching over 9 bases. This CDR3 is 15 amino acids long. With V trimmed by 3 bases and J by 3 bases, 7 bases remained unmatched. Germline lookup yields CDR1 SGHTS and CDR2 YDEGEE. The CDR3 nucleotides are TGTGCCAGCAGCTCCTATAGCGGGGGTTACTACGAGCAGTACTTC. Translated, it gives CASSSYSGGYYEQYF.

This clone appeared once. This rearrangement joins TRBV4-1 to TRBJ1-4; D not certain. Trimming shortened V by 3 bases and J by 5 bases, and 10 bases separated the two germline ends. Germline loops: CDR1 MGHRA, CDR2 YSYEKL. CDR3 size: 14 residues. CDR3 loop: CASSHIARNEKLFF. The CDR3 DNA follows: TGCGCCAGCAGCCATATTGCCAGAAATGAAAAACTGTTTTTT.

The chain uses TRBV27 and TRBJ2-1; the D gene is possibly TRBD2 (5 bases). Trimming left V 6 bases short and J 4 bases short, with 19 bases between. CDR3 length equals 16 residues. Germline V gene lookup returns CDR1 MNHEY and CDR2 SMNVEV (reference sequence). CDR3 region: CASSTTMASRYNEQFF. The CDR3 bases are TGTGCCAGCAGCACAACCATGGCTAGCAGGTACAATGAGCAGTTCTTC.

The chain carries TRBV2 and TRBJ1-4; 11 bases agree with TRBD1. Germline V gene data show CDR1 as SNHLY and CDR2 as FYNNEI. This CDR3 region has 16 residues. The J segment lost 3 bases and the V segment lost 4 bases, leaving 4 bases of the junction unmatched. This chain's CDR3 is CASSGGQGVSNEKLFF. The DNA for the CDR3 is TGTGCCAGCAGTGGGGGACAGGGGGTGTCTAATGAAAAACTGTTTTTT.

This clone was observed a few times. This CDR3 reads CASSYPGTGSEAFF. For the CDR3, the DNA is TGTGCCAGCAGTTACCCCGGGACAGGGTCTGAAGCTTTCTTT. The chain uses TRBV6-5 and TRBJ1-1; 9 bases are a match to TRBD1. CDR3 length: 14 residues. The V segment lost 2 bases and the J segment 6 bases; nucleotides outside the gene matches: 4. The germline V gene has CDR1 MNHEY and CDR2 SVGAGI.

Note on this clone: It may be a read error: a sequence one base away is much more abundant. The genes are TRBV27 and TRBJ2-5, with no clear D. Trimming left V 6 bases short and J 2 bases short, with 1 base between. Per germline, CDR1 MNHEY and CDR2 SMNVEV (reference sequence). This CDR3 is 10 amino acids long. The CDR3: CASRQETQYF. DNA of the CDR3: TGTGCCAGCAGGCAAGAGACCCAGTACTTC.

This rearrangement joins TRBV5-1 to TRBJ2-3; D is perhaps TRBD1 (6 bases). This CDR3 is 16 amino acids long. Trimming shortened V by 1 base and J by 7 bases, and 19 bases separated the two germline ends. The germline V gene encodes CDR1 SGHRS and CDR2 YFSETQ. CDR3 sequence (DNA): TGCGCCAGCAGCTTGCCAGGTTGGGCCCAGGGGAATACGCAGTATTTT. Protein sequence: CASSLPGWAQGNTQYF.

This clone was counted once. This sequence joins TRBV29-1 and TRBJ2-5; TRBD1 is a possible D gene (6 bases). There are 14 residues in the CDR3. The V end lost 4 bases, the J end lost 0 bases, and 12 bases lay between the germline ends. In germline, CDR1 is SQVTM, CDR2 ANQGSEA. For the CDR3, the DNA is TGCAGCGTTGGGGACACATTCAACCAAGAGACCCAGTACTTC. Its protein product is CSVGDTFNQETQYF.

This sequence joins TRBV28 and TRBJ2-1; D gene uncertain. With 6 bases removed from V and 2 bases from J, the gap between germline ends came to 17 bases. Germline loops: CDR1 MDHEN, CDR2 SYDVKM. CDR3 length: 16 amino acids. The CDR3 nucleotides read TGTGCCAGCAGGCCCGCTTACGAAACGGCCTACAATGAGCAGTTCTTC. It specifies CASRPAYETAYNEQFF.

This chain's CDR3 is CAWSVVSAKAAQYF. DNA for the CDR3: TGTGCCTGGAGTGTCGTTAGCGCTAAGGCGGCCCAGTACTTC. The V call is TRBV30, the J call TRBJ2-5; maybe TRBD2 (5 bases). This CDR3 has 14 amino acids. CDR1 is GTSNPN, CDR2 SVGIG, per germline (reference sequence). Trimming removed 0 bases at V and 9 bases at J, with 17 bases between.

The chain carries TRBV5-1 and TRBJ2-3; tentative D call: TRBD1 (5 bases). The germline V and J ends were trimmed by 4 bases and 0 bases, with 9 bases remaining between them. The CDR3 extends over 14 amino acids. Germline CDR1 and CDR2: SGHRS and YFSETQ. CDR3 residues: CASSQRQSTDTQYF. The DNA of the CDR3 is TGCGCCAGCAGCCAGAGACAGAGCACAGATACGCAGTATTTT.

This clone has more than one count but fewer than ten. This rearrangement joins TRBV30 to TRBJ2-7, with TRBD2 as a possible D gene (5 bases). Germline V gene lookup returns CDR1 GTSNPN and CDR2 SVGIG (reference sequence). Trimming removed 7 bases at V and 5 bases at J, with 21 bases between. The CDR3 is 14 amino acids. Written as DNA, the CDR3 is TGTGCCTATACTACTGGGTTTTCGGGGAACGAGCAGTACTTC. It is translated as CAYTTGFSGNEQYF.

The chain is built from TRBV7-2 and TRBJ2-7; 7 bases line up with TRBD1. Trimming at V came to 1 base and at J to 0 bases, leaving 6 bases not matched to a gene. There are 16 residues in the CDR3. In germline, CDR1 is SGHTA, CDR2 FQGNSA. This CDR3 is CASSLDGTASSYEQYF. CDR3 nucleotides: TGTGCCAGCAGCTTAGACGGGACAGCGAGCTCCTACGAGCAGTACTTC.

A word on this clone: This same CDR3 is encoded by further DNA sequences in the sample. This chain joins TRBV2 and TRBJ2-1; D is undetermined. V was cut by 6 bases and J by 5 bases, with 5 bases left in between. The CDR3 totals 11 residues. The germline gives CDR1 SNHLY, CDR2 FYNNEI. The CDR3 sequence is CASRDNNEQFF. CDR3 DNA: TGTGCCAGCAGGGATAACAATGAGCAGTTCTTC. Based on the CDR3 plus reference TRBV2 and TRBJ2-1, the full variable domain is EPEVTQTPSHQVTQMGQEVILRCVPISNHLYFYWYRQILGQKVEFLVSFYNNEISEKSEIFDDQFSVERPDGSNFTLKIRSTKLEDSAMYFCASRDNNEQFFGPGTRLTVL.

The chain recombines TRBV5-1 with TRBJ2-1, with 9 positions matching TRBD1. The CDR3 loop spans 15 amino acids. J gave up 7 bases and V 1 base, and 6 bases lay outside the gene matches. From germline, CDR1 is SGHRS and CDR2 YFSETQ. CDR3 loop: CASSLLGQGGNEQFF. CDR3 DNA: TGCGCCAGCAGCTTGTTGGGACAGGGCGGGAATGAGCAGTTCTTC.

V usage is TRBV5-1 and J usage is TRBJ2-7, with 8 bases identical to TRBD1. In germline, CDR1 is SGHRS, CDR2 YFSETQ. V lost 3 bases to trimming and J lost 1 base; unmatched junction nucleotides: 3. The length of the CDR3 is 14 residues. CDR3 in DNA: TGCGCCAGCAGCTCCCGGGACAGGTCCTACGAGCAGTACTTC. Translation: CASSSRDRSYEQYF.

The DNA of the CDR3 is TGTGCCAGCAGCGTAGCGGGCGGGTCCTATGGCTACACCTTC. Protein sequence: CASSVAGGSYGYTF. The V call is TRBV9, the J call TRBJ1-2, with D unresolved. CDR3 length equals 14 residues. V lost 0 bases, J lost 4 bases, and 10 bases lay in between. Per germline, CDR1 SGDLS and CDR2 YYNGEE. Full variable domain (remainder filled in from reference TRBV9 and TRBJ1-2): DSGVTQTPKHLITATGQRVTLRCSPRSGDLSVYWYQQSLDQGLQFLIQYYNGEERAKGNILERFSAQQFPDLHSELNLSSLELGDSALYFCASSVAGGSYGYTFGSGTRLTVV.